This TCR beta chain derives from a study of early T cells in non-severe SARS-CoV-2 infection. Across the study: Chains were unpaired, as sequencing was done on bulk RNA from unsorted whole blood.

CDR3 length: 15 amino acids. The ends lost 1 base at V and 6 bases at J; junction bases unmatched: 6. Germline values: CDR1 PRHDT, CDR2 FYEKMQ (reference sequence). This clonotype has a handful of counts. The protocol attached unique molecular identifiers to individual cDNA molecules. TCRdb recomputed calls from the 5' RACE reads with MiXCR, one row per CDR3 protein. The sample shows approximately 98,000 distinct CDR3 sequences, 9% to 14% of them seen only once. This chain joins TRBV13 and TRBJ2-1; 7 bases agree with TRBD1. Specimen: whole blood. The clonotype originates from an adult who was a healthcare worker with PCR-confirmed SARS-CoV-2 infection or an uninfected control (not recorded which). The DNA for the CDR3 is TGTGCCAGCAGCTTAGAAGAGACAGGGCCCAATGAGCAGTTCTTC. It codes for CASSLEETGPNEQFF.